This T cell receptor (beta chain) derives from a study of blood T cells in healthy people across ages. Together with a sample-barcoded 5' primer, a J-beta primer mix was included in a second PCR lasting about 7 to 11 cycles. TCRdb redid the calling of the 5' RACE reads with MiXCR, one entry per CDR3 protein. The repertoire holds over 700,000 distinct CDR3 sequences, with roughly 53% as singletons. Whole-study findings and limits: Roughly linear age-related decline in beta diversity appeared, significant by age about 40. Reliance upon unsorted PBMCs precluded definitive naive versus antigen-experienced comparison.

In regard to this clonotype: The target antigen is unknown.

There were healthy Caucasian individuals from Russia, aged 6 to 90, serving as donors. The CDR3 covers 14 residues. Trimming took off 5 bases at V and 1 base at J, with 11 bases between the two ends. The source is an elderly man in good health. The V and J genes are TRBV12-3 or TRBV12-4 and TRBJ1-2; D unclear. Sequencing used blood. The CDR3 is CASSLVRSNYGYTF. The CDR3 DNA follows: TGTGCCAGCAGTCTCGTCAGGAGTAACTATGGCTACACCTTC.